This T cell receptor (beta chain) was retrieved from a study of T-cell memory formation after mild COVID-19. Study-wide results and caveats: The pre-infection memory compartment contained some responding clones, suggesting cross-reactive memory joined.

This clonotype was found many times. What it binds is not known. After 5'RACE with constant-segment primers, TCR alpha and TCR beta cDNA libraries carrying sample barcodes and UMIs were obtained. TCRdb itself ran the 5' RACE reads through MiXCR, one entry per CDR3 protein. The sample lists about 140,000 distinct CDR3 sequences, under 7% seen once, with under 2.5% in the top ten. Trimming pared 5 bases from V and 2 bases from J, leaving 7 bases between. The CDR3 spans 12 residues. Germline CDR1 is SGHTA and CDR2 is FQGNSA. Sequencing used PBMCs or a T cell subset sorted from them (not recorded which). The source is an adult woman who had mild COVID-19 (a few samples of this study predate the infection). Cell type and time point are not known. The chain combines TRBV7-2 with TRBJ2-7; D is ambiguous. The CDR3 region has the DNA TGTGCCAGCAGCGCTACCGCCTACGAGCAGTACTTC. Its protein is CASSATAYEQYF.